One sample yielded the 3 T cell receptor beta chains listed below, sequenced in a study of CDR3 diversity in severe acne (dated 2019 in TCRdb). The library was generated by PCR. Sequencing was carried out with an Illumina HiSeq 2000. TCRdb applied fastp at Q25 and MiXCR to the public reads, then kept only in-frame beta chains. Rows with one shared CDR3 protein collapse into an entry with the most common genes and DNA. The sample table holds fewer than 100,000 distinct CDR3 sequences, of which 45% to 60% were seen once. The ten largest clones take up approximately 15% of the sample. The source material was blood. These receptors all come from a male donor in good health, without acne.

This clonotype was detected many times. The chain is built from TRBV20-1 and TRBJ2-2; TRBD2 matches 8 bases. Germline V CDR1 and CDR2: DFQATT, SNEGSKA (reference sequence). The CDR3 loop spans 15 amino acids. The V gene end was trimmed by 4 bases and the J gene end by 7 bases; junction bases not matched to a gene: 11. The CDR3 region has the DNA TGCAGTGCTACCCGACCGGGGGGGCTAGGCGGGGAGCTGTTTTTT. It yields the protein CSATRPGGLGGELFF.

The chain couples TRBV7-8 to TRBJ2-3; 7 bases align to TRBD1. The V segment lost 7 bases and the J segment 2 bases; nucleotides outside the gene matches: 6. This CDR3 region has 14 residues. Germline CDR1 is SGHVS and CDR2 is FQNEAQ. CDR3 in DNA: TGTGCCAGCATATCCGGGACAGACACAGATACGCAGTATTTT. This codes for CASISGTDTDTQYF. Together with reference TRBV7-8 and TRBJ2-3, the CDR3 gives the full variable domain: GAGVSQSPRYKVAKRGQDVALRCDPISGHVSLFWYQQALGQGPEFLTYFQNEAQLDKSGLPSDRFFAERPEGSVSTLKIQRTQQEDSAVYLCASISGTDTDTQYFGPGTRLTVL.

The gene calls are TRBV2 and TRBJ1-1; D is uncertain. Germline V CDR1 and CDR2: SNHLY, FYNNEI. The CDR3 has 13 residues. The V end was cut by 5 bases, the J end by 1 base, with 8 bases between. In DNA form, the CDR3 reads TGTGCCAGCAGTCCCCCGGAGAACACTGAAGCTTTCTTT. It specifies CASSPPENTEAFF. Complete variable domain (other parts from reference TRBV2 and TRBJ1-1): EPEVTQTPSHQVTQMGQEVILRCVPISNHLYFYWYRQILGQKVEFLVSFYNNEISEKSEIFDDQFSVERPDGSNFTLKIRSTKLEDSAMYFCASSPPENTEAFFGQGTRLTVV.